One sample yielded the 13 T cell receptor beta chains listed below, sequenced in a study of CD8 T cells in ankylosing spondylitis (TCRdb year 2017). Overall study results and their limits: Blood from ankylosing spondylitis patients appeared to be characterized by a TCR beta motif made up of several highly homologous amino acid variants.

These receptors are not linked to any known antigen. The library was prepared using 5' RACE. Instrument on record: Illumina HiSeq 2500. The public reads were reanalyzed by TCRdb: fastp trimming at Q25, MiXCR alignment, in-frame beta chains only. All rows with the same CDR3 protein become a single entry with the most common DNA and genes. The sample includes 250,000 to 350,000 distinct CDR3 sequences, with 7% to 9% observed a single time. The ten largest make up more than 12% of the sample. The specimen sequenced was blood, either unsorted or a sorted T cell fraction (not recorded which). Every receptor here comes from a male donor with ankylosing spondylitis.

This clonotype occurred a few times. The CDR3 spells CSARVPGRPREAFF. The DNA of the CDR3 is TGCAGTGCTAGAGTCCCGGGGAGGCCCAGGGAAGCTTTCTTT. The J gene is TRBJ1-1, the V gene TRBV20-1; D is ambiguous. The germline V and J ends were trimmed by 1 base and 8 bases, with 17 bases remaining between them. Looked up from germline, CDR1 is DFQATT and CDR2 is SNEGSKA (reference sequence). The CDR3 runs 14 residues.

This clonotype was observed a handful of times. The chain employs TRBV27 and TRBJ2-3; 11 bases are shared with TRBD1. This CDR3 is built from 16 residues. With 2 bases clipped from V and 10 bases from J, the junction kept 11 bases outside the gene matches. Germline-derived CDR1 and CDR2 are MNHEY and SMNVEV (reference sequence). The CDR3 spells CASSLGTGGTRDAQYF. In DNA form, the CDR3 reads TGTGCCAGCAGTTTAGGGACAGGGGGTACCAGAGACGCGCAGTATTTT.

The chain couples TRBV24-1 to TRBJ2-3; D is ambiguous. The V end was cut by 12 bases, the J end by 3 bases, with 21 bases between. The CDR3 length is 15 residues. Germline values: CDR1 KGHDR, CDR2 SFDVKD. For the CDR3, the DNA is TGTGCCGCAACCCTCGGGTTTGGGGTGACAGATACGCAGTATTTT. It encodes CAATLGFGVTDTQYF.

The chain recombines TRBV11-3 with TRBJ2-1; D is unclear. The CDR3 spans 13 residues. Germline V gene sequence: CDR1 SGHNT, CDR2 YENEEA. Deletions cut 5 bases from V and 8 bases from J, with 13 bases between. The CDR3 region has the DNA TGTGCCAGCAGCCCTGTCGGGTATCATGAGCAGTTCTTC. It is translated as CASSPVGYHEQFF.

This clonotype appeared many times. The genes are TRBV27 and TRBJ2-7; 14 bases are shared with TRBD2. The trim removed 4 bases at V and 5 bases at J, leaving 13 bases unmatched. The CDR3 is 18 amino acids. Per the germline V gene, CDR1 is MNHEY and CDR2 is SMNVEV (reference sequence). The CDR3 loop reads CASSSGLAGVGAADEQYF. In nucleotides, the CDR3 is TGTGCCAGCAGTTCGGGACTAGCGGGAGTAGGGGCCGCCGACGAGCAGTACTTC.

This clonotype came up a few times. Because the CDR3's place on the DNA is in doubt, the DNA is left out and the CDR3 is given as listed by TCRdb. V is TRBV19 and J is TRBJ2-2; TRBD1 is taken as the D call from the table, unchecked against the DNA. From its first to its last residue, the CDR3 has 17 amino acids. In germline, CDR1 is LNHDA, CDR2 SQIVND (reference sequence). The CDR3 reads CACTSVDRRRFTGELFF.

This clonotype turned up a few times. The chain couples TRBV20-1 to TRBJ2-7; D could derive from TRBD1 or TRBD2 (5 bases each). The length of the CDR3 is 15 residues. V was cut by 6 bases and J by 5 bases, with 23 bases left in between. Germline V CDR1 and CDR2: DFQATT, SNEGSKA (reference sequence). The CDR3 spells CSAGGGGFPSHEQYF. In nucleotides, the CDR3 is TGCAGTGCCGGAGGTGGGGGTTTCCCCTCTCACGAGCAGTACTTC.

This clonotype appeared many times. The chain couples TRBV5-4 to TRBJ2-7, with D perhaps matching TRBD2 (5 bases). The CDR3 sequence is 14 residues long. The V end was cut by 5 bases, the J end by 0 bases, with 12 bases between. CDR1 is SGHNT and CDR2 is YYREEE in the germline V gene (reference sequence). The CDR3 sequence: CASREADSSYEQYF. The DNA for the CDR3 is TGTGCCAGCAGGGAAGCGGATAGCTCCTACGAGCAGTACTTC.

V and J are TRBV12-3 or TRBV12-4 and TRBJ2-1; no firm D call. Trimming pared 5 bases from V and 0 bases from J, leaving 14 bases between. CDR3 length: 16 amino acids. The CDR3 loop reads CASSPPDPISYNEQFF. As DNA, the CDR3 is TGTGCCAGCAGTCCCCCGGACCCTATCTCCTACAATGAGCAGTTCTTC.

The V and J genes are TRBV20-1 and TRBJ2-1, with D possibly being TRBD1 or TRBD2 (5 bases each). This CDR3 is built from 14 residues. V was cut by 1 base and J by 0 bases, with 7 bases left in between. CDR1 is DFQATT, CDR2 SNEGSKA, per germline (reference sequence). DNA of the CDR3: TGCAGTGCTAGAGCAGGGAGCTCCTACAATGAGCAGTTCTTC. It yields the protein CSARAGSSYNEQFF.

This clonotype was found many times. This chain connects TRBV10-3 to TRBJ1-5; no clear D. From germline, CDR1 is ENHRY and CDR2 SYGVKD. CDR3 length: 15 amino acids. V was cut by 3 bases and J by 4 bases, with 13 bases left in between. The CDR3 protein is CAISEGSGRNQPQHF. The CDR3 nucleotides are TGTGCCATCAGTGAAGGTTCGGGCAGGAATCAGCCCCAGCATTTT.

The chain couples TRBV12-3 or TRBV12-4 to TRBJ2-7; D is uncertain. Between the trimmed V and J ends, which lost 2 bases and 3 bases, there was a span of 11 bases. The CDR3 extends over 14 amino acids. The CDR3 bases are TGTGCCAGCAGTTTATCGGTACAACGCTACGAGCAGTACTTC. Translation: CASSLSVQRYEQYF.

This clonotype was observed many times. The gene calls are TRBV5-1 and TRBJ2-1, with a weak D call TRBD1 (5 bases). The germline V gene has CDR1 SGHRS and CDR2 YFSETQ. The length of the CDR3 is 13 residues. V was clipped by 2 bases and J by 5 bases, with 8 bases between them. The CDR3 sequence: CASSFGADNEQFF. In DNA form, the CDR3 reads TGCGCCAGCAGCTTTGGGGCGGACAATGAGCAGTTCTTC.